The 21 T cell receptor beta chains reported below all come from one sample, sequenced in a study of molecular identifiers for immune sequencing clone quantification. TCRdb redid the calling of the PCR reads with MiXCR, one entry per CDR3 protein. The table lists some 680,000 distinct CDR3 sequences, approximately 24% of them singletons, with 0.75% to 0.8% in the top ten. The sequencing input was naive CD8+ T cells from blood, with Jurkat cell RNA spiked in. The subset was: FACS-sorted CD8+CD4-CCR7+CD45RA+ naive T cells. The receptors derive from a human donor in good health. Some libraries in this study had Jurkat cell RNA spiked in.

This clonotype was counted between two and nine times. This chain uses TRBV27 with TRBJ2-7; D gene uncertain. In germline, CDR1 is MNHEY, CDR2 SMNVEV (reference sequence). Trimming took off 3 bases at V and 5 bases at J, with 14 bases between the two ends. The CDR3 sequence is 14 residues long. CDR3 loop: CASSFAQDGHEQYF. The CDR3 DNA is TGTGCCAGCAGTTTTGCCCAGGACGGTCACGAGCAGTACTTC.

Notes on this clonotype: This clone may be a read error of a much larger clone one base away. V usage is TRBV11-2 and J usage is TRBJ1-4; D unresolved. CDR1 and CDR2 (germline): SGHAT, FQNNGV. V dropped 5 bases and J dropped 6 bases, with 4 bases sitting between them. This CDR3 comprises 11 residues. The CDR3 DNA follows: TGTGCCAGCAGCCCTGATGAAAAACTGTTTTTT. This gives the protein CASSPDEKLFF.

As concerns this clonotype: One base away lies a much larger clone, so this may be a sequencing read error. The chain links TRBV11-2 to TRBJ2-7, with D hard to call. The V gene's germline CDR1 is SGHAT and CDR2 FQNNGV. The CDR3 consists of 12 residues. CDR3 nucleotide sequence: TGTGCCAGCAGCCCCCGGGTCCACGAGCGGTACTTC. Its protein product is CASSPRVHERYF.

The table lists this clonotype with a few counts. The chain links TRBV28 to TRBJ2-3; a weak D match, TRBD2 (6 bases). V shed 2 bases and J shed 0 bases, with 12 bases lying between them. The CDR3 is made up of 16 amino acids. CDR1 and CDR2 from the germline V gene are MDHEN and SYDVKM. The CDR3 loop reads CASSLGGIRSTDTQYF. The DNA of the CDR3 is TGTGCCAGCAGTTTAGGCGGGATCCGCAGCACAGATACGCAGTATTTT.

This clonotype was picked up a small number of times. The genes are TRBV27 and TRBJ2-2; the match to TRBD1 covers 9 bases. This CDR3 contains 15 residues. The germline gives CDR1 MNHEY, CDR2 SMNVEV (reference sequence). Trimming cost V 6 bases and J 4 bases; bases outside gene matches: 6. CDR3 sequence (DNA): TGTGCCAGCAGCTCAGGGACAGGGCGCACCGGGGAGCTGTTTTTT. Its translation: CASSSGTGRTGELFF.

This clonotype was seen at least ten times. The V gene is TRBV4-2, the J gene TRBJ1-5; D ambiguous. V shed 0 bases and J shed 1 base, with 1 base lying between them. Germline V gene lookup returns CDR1 LGHNA and CDR2 YNFKEQ. This CDR3 is built from 13 residues. The DNA for the CDR3 is TGTGCCAGCAGCCAAGAGAGCAATCAGCCCCAGCATTTT. This gives the protein CASSQESNQPQHF.

Of note for this clonotype: A much larger clone differs by one base, so this may be a read error. This sequence joins TRBV4-1 and TRBJ2-7, with D maybe TRBD2 (6 bases). Germline-derived CDR1 and CDR2 are MGHRA and YSYEKL. The CDR3 length is 17 residues. DNA of the CDR3: TGCGCCAGCCGCCAAGTTCGTGCGGGCGGGGCCCTTTACGAGCAGTACTTC. It codes for CASRQVRAGGALYEQYF.

Details on this clonotype: It may be a read error: a sequence one base away is much more abundant. The chain joins TRBV29-1 to TRBJ2-1; a weak D match, TRBD2 (7 bases). CDR1 and CDR2 (germline): SQVTM, ANQGSEA. The CDR3 consists of 13 residues. Trimming removed 0 bases at V and 15 bases at J, with 18 bases between. As DNA, the CDR3 is TGCAGCGTTGAAGAATCGCGGGGGCGGGGGCGGTTCTTC. Amino acids: CSVEESRGRGRFF.

This clonotype has just a few counts. This chain connects TRBV6-2 or TRBV6-3 to TRBJ1-1, with a tentative D call TRBD1 (5 bases). Deletions cut 6 bases from V and 0 bases from J, with 14 bases between. In germline, CDR1 is MNHEY, CDR2 SVGEGT. This CDR3 is 15 amino acids long. The CDR3 DNA reads TGTGCCAGCAGACCCGGGGGAGAGCTGAACACTGAAGCTTTCTTT. Translated, it gives CASRPGGELNTEAFF.

Of note for this clonotype: Its ends do not fully match the called genes, so a read error is possible. The chain uses TRBV27 and TRBJ2-5; D is ambiguous. The CDR3 loop spans 14 amino acids. Germline CDR1 is MNHEY and CDR2 is SMNVEV (reference sequence). CDR3 in amino acids: CASSLSGDQKTQYF. Here the CDR3 DNA reads TGTGCCAGCAGTTTGTCGGGCGACCAAAAGACCCAGTACTTC.

V usage is TRBV5-1 and J usage is TRBJ2-7; D unclear. There are 13 residues in the CDR3. Germline-derived CDR1 and CDR2 are SGHRS and YFSETQ. V shed 2 bases and J shed 5 bases, with 11 bases lying between them. The CDR3: CASSLDLLHEQYF. CDR3 DNA sequence: TGCGCCAGCAGCTTAGACCTTTTGCACGAGCAGTACTTC.

This chain connects TRBV5-4 to TRBJ2-7; no clear D. The germline V gene encodes CDR1 SGHNT and CDR2 YYREEE (reference sequence). This CDR3 spans 14 amino acids. The V and J ends lost 4 bases and 1 base respectively, with 12 bases between them. The CDR3 bases are TGTGCCAGCAGCCCGGACCGGTTGTCCTACGAGCAGTACTTC. Translating it yields CASSPDRLSYEQYF.

The V and J genes are TRBV27 and TRBJ2-6, with D possibly called TRBD1 or TRBD2 (6 bases each). The CDR3 has 15 residues. Germline V gene sequence: CDR1 MNHEY, CDR2 SMNVEV (reference sequence). Trimming took 3 bases from V and 2 from J, leaving 8 bases between them. In DNA form, the CDR3 reads TGTGCCAGCAGTTTTGGGGGGCCTGGGGCCAACGTCCTGACTTTC. It is translated as CASSFGGPGANVLTF.

This clonotype was counted at least ten times. The chain carries TRBV7-9 and TRBJ2-7, with D perhaps matching TRBD1 (5 bases). Germline values: CDR1 SEHNR, CDR2 FQNEAQ (reference sequence). V dropped 2 bases and J dropped 5 bases, with 13 bases sitting between them. The CDR3 has 14 amino acids. CDR3 loop: CASSLITRGNEQYF. The CDR3, as DNA: TGTGCCAGCAGCTTAATAACAAGGGGTAACGAGCAGTACTTC.

About this clonotype itself: The junction departs from the called germline gene at one end, perhaps through a read error. V gene TRBV4-3 combines with J gene TRBJ2-2; tentatively, D is TRBD1 (6 bases). Per the germline V gene, CDR1 is LGHNA and CDR2 is YSLEER. The CDR3 is 16 residues long. CDR3 nucleotides: TGCGCCAGCAGCCAATACAGGGTCCCCTACACCGGGAAGCTGTTTTTT. Residues: CASSQYRVPYTGKLFF.

This clonotype has only a few counts. The chain uses TRBV7-6 and TRBJ1-5, with 10 bases identical to TRBD1. Germline assignment: CDR1 SGHVS and CDR2 FNYEAQ. This CDR3 comprises 13 residues. V gave up 6 bases and J gave up 5 bases; unmatched junction bases: 1. The CDR3 loop reads CASRDRGDQPQHF. CDR3 DNA sequence: TGTGCCAGCAGGGACAGGGGGGATCAGCCCCAGCATTTT.

The CDR3 sequence: CATSRDGRETQYF. CDR3 sequence (DNA): TGTGCCACCAGCAGAGACGGGCGAGAGACCCAGTACTTC. The chain links TRBV15 to TRBJ2-5; D not certain. The V end lost 0 bases, the J end lost 4 bases, and 6 bases lay between the germline ends. Germline-derived CDR1 and CDR2 are LNHNV and YYDKDF (reference sequence). The CDR3 has 13 amino acids.

On this clonotype: At one end the junction does not follow the germline gene, possibly because of a read error. The CDR3 coding sequence is TGTGTCAGCAGCACCGCCCCAGGGGAGGACGAGCAGTACTTC. The encoded protein is CVSSTAPGEDEQYF. This chain connects TRBV7-6 to TRBJ2-7, with D perhaps being TRBD1 or TRBD2 (6 bases each). Looked up from germline, CDR1 is SGHVS and CDR2 is FNYEAQ. The CDR3 totals 14 residues.

The sample holds many counts of this clonotype. The V call is TRBV7-8, the J call TRBJ1-5; D uncertain. The germline CDR1 and CDR2 sequences are SGHVS and FQNEAQ. The germline V and J ends were trimmed by 3 bases and 5 bases, with 5 bases remaining between them. There are 12 residues in the CDR3. CDR3 in DNA: TGTGCCAGCAGCTTCTTAGATCAGCCCCAGCATTTT. Residues: CASSFLDQPQHF. Full variable domain (rest looked up from reference TRBV7-8 and TRBJ1-5): GAGVSQSPRYKVAKRGQDVALRCDPISGHVSLFWYQQALGQGPEFLTYFQNEAQLDKSGLPSDRFFAERPEGSVSTLKIQRTQQEDSAVYLCASSFLDQPQHFGDGTRLSIL.

This clonotype was recorded a few times. This sequence joins TRBV12-3 or TRBV12-4 and TRBJ1-3, with D possibly being TRBD1 (5 bases). The V end was cut by 5 bases, the J end by 0 bases, with 11 bases between. The CDR3 contains 15 residues. Here the CDR3 reads CASSRGRYSGNTIYF. The CDR3 DNA reads as TGTGCCAGCAGTCGGGGACGGTACTCTGGAAACACCATATATTTT.

This clonotype has just a few counts. The chain combines TRBV28 with TRBJ2-7; D may correspond to TRBD1 or TRBD2 (6 bases each). V lost 7 bases to trimming and J lost 4 bases, with 17 bases between them. CDR1 and CDR2 from the germline V gene are MDHEN and SYDVKM. CDR3 length: 14 residues. CDR3 residues: CASTIRGGIYEQYF. Here the CDR3 DNA reads TGTGCCAGCACAATAAGAGGGGGGATATACGAGCAGTACTTC.